The TCR beta chain described here comes from a study of CD8 T cells in ankylosing spondylitis. One entry per CDR3 protein results from TCRdb running MiXCR on the 5' RACE reads. The sample consists of about 240,000 distinct CDR3 sequences, roughly 10% of them appearing once. Trimming took 0 bases from V and 0 from J, leaving 15 bases between them. CDR1 is DFQATT and CDR2 is SNEGSKA in the germline V gene (reference sequence). This CDR3 is built from 17 residues. This clonotype was counted at least ten times. The chain carries TRBV20-1 and TRBJ2-1; D is undetermined. Sequences were obtained from blood, either unsorted or a sorted T cell fraction (not recorded which). This receptor was identified in a male donor with ankylosing spondylitis or in good health (not recorded which). CDR3 DNA: TGCAGTGCTAGAGATCCCCAGACTCCGAGCTCCTACAATGAGCAGTTCTTC. It translates to CSARDPQTPSSYNEQFF.